This passage covers 25 T cell receptor beta chains from one sample sequenced in a study of human T cells and chemical hapten exposure. MiXCR, run by TCRdb on the RACE reads, gives a single entry per CDR3 protein. The table includes 97,000 or so distinct CDR3 sequences, 25% to 35% detected once. Time point reported: patch test 3, about 24 weeks after DPC sensitization. Treatment defined: therapeutic diphenylcyclopropenone sensitization with weekly scalp DPC. The input for sequencing was whole blood, taken in connection with sensitization to the hapten diphenylcyclopropenone (DPC). The receptor source for this set is a man aged 35-49 years with alopecia areata. Some clones in this sample may be carry-over from other donors' samples.

This clonotype showed up just a few times. The rearrangement links TRBV9 to TRBJ2-3; the match to TRBD2 covers 10 bases. CDR3 length: 15 amino acids. The ends lost 3 bases at V and 8 bases at J; junction bases unmatched: 9. Germline CDR1 and CDR2: SGDLS and YYNGEE. Here the CDR3 DNA reads TGTGCCAGCAGCGCGCAGGGACTAGCGATGACTACGCAGTATTTT. Its translation is CASSAQGLAMTTQYF.

V usage is TRBV29-1 and J usage is TRBJ2-3; D gene ambiguous. This CDR3 contains 12 residues. Germline V CDR1 and CDR2: SQVTM, ANQGSEA. The germline V and J ends were trimmed by 6 bases and 5 bases, with 12 bases remaining between them. CDR3 sequence: CSVADTLDTQYF. The CDR3 DNA is TGCAGCGTCGCCGACACCTTAGATACGCAGTATTTT.

V is TRBV5-4 and J is TRBJ2-3; tentatively, D is TRBD1 (6 bases). The CDR3 runs 17 residues. V lost 3 bases to trimming and J lost 0 bases, with 17 bases between them. Looked up from germline, CDR1 is SGHNT and CDR2 is YYREEE (reference sequence). Here the CDR3 reads CASSSLATGPSTDTQYF. The CDR3 DNA follows: TGTGCCAGCAGCTCCCTGGCGACAGGTCCTAGCACAGATACGCAGTATTTT.

The J gene is TRBJ1-1, the V gene TRBV7-3, with D unclear. Trimming removed 1 base from V and 0 bases from J, with 3 bases in between. The CDR3 is 13 residues long. The germline CDR1 and CDR2 sequences are SGHTA and FQGTGA. This CDR3 reads CASSLKVNTEAFF. In DNA, the CDR3 is TGTGCCAGCAGCTTAAAAGTGAACACTGAAGCTTTCTTT.

V gene TRBV11-1 combines with J gene TRBJ2-1, with D possibly being TRBD1 (5 bases). CDR1 and CDR2 from the germline V gene are SGHAT and FQDESV (reference sequence). This CDR3 contains 15 residues. The V gene lost 3 bases and the J gene lost 5 bases, with 14 bases spanning the gap. In DNA, the CDR3 is TGTGCCAGCAGCTTGTGGGCAGGGATCGACAATGAGCAGTTCTTC. Protein: CASSLWAGIDNEQFF.

This chain uses TRBV4-3 with TRBJ1-4; D is undetermined. Deletions cut 0 bases from V and 2 bases from J, with 4 bases between. From germline, CDR1 is LGHNA and CDR2 YSLEER. The CDR3 is 14 amino acids. The DNA for the CDR3 is TGCGCCAGCAGCCAAGATGACACTAATGAAAAACTGTTTTTT. It translates to CASSQDDTNEKLFF.

This clonotype has just a few counts. V is TRBV7-2 and J is TRBJ2-3; 7 bases align to TRBD2. Germline trimming cut 1 base from V and 4 bases from J; bases unmatched to any gene: 8. The CDR3 totals 16 residues. Germline CDR1 is SGHTA and CDR2 is FQGNSA. CDR3 sequence reads: CASSLGGRERADTQYF. The CDR3, as DNA: TGTGCCAGCAGCTTAGGAGGGCGGGAGCGAGCAGATACGCAGTATTTT.

This rearrangement joins TRBV5-5 to TRBJ2-5; 7 bases map to TRBD2. This CDR3 is built from 14 residues. Trimming at V came to 7 bases and at J to 5 bases, leaving 11 bases not matched to a gene. CDR1 and CDR2 (germline): SGHKS, YYEKEE (reference sequence). This CDR3 reads CASSRAGVSETQYF. The CDR3 nucleotides are TGTGCCAGCTCTCGGGCGGGAGTAAGCGAGACCCAGTACTTC.

The CDR3 region has the DNA TGTGCCAGCAGTTTCGGGCGGAACACAGATACGCAGTATTTT. Its protein is CASSFGRNTDTQYF. The V call is TRBV12-3 or TRBV12-4, the J call TRBJ2-3; D is ambiguous. This CDR3 has 14 amino acids. The ends were cut back, 3 bases at V and 2 bases at J, with 9 bases in the middle.

V is TRBV30 and J is TRBJ2-5; no clear D gene. The CDR3 extends over 12 amino acids. Trimming left V 3 bases short and J 5 bases short, with 10 bases between. Germline V gene sequence: CDR1 GTSNPN, CDR2 SVGIG (reference sequence). The CDR3 DNA sequence: TGTGCCTGGAGAACGATTGGGGAGACCCAGTACTTC. Its translation: CAWRTIGETQYF.

This clonotype has just a few counts. J is TRBJ2-5 and V is TRBV29-1; the D gene is possibly TRBD2 (6 bases). Germline V gene data show CDR1 as SQVTM and CDR2 as ANQGSEA. The CDR3 covers 12 residues. V was clipped by 3 bases and J by 6 bases, with 11 bases between them. The DNA for the CDR3 is TGCAGCGTTGATGGGGGAGGAAAGACCCAGTACTTC. Translation gives CSVDGGGKTQYF.

This chain joins TRBV20-1 and TRBJ2-3; 9 nucleotides match TRBD2. The junction had 3 bases not matched to a gene; V was cut back by 3 bases and J by 2 bases. Germline assignment: CDR1 DFQATT and CDR2 SNEGSKA (reference sequence). This CDR3 comprises 14 residues. For the CDR3, the DNA is TGCAGTGCTAGCACTAGCGGGTACACAGATACGCAGTATTTT. Residues: CSASTSGYTDTQYF.

V and J are TRBV20-1 and TRBJ1-1; D remains ambiguous. Trimming pared 2 bases from V and 1 base from J, leaving 5 bases between. In germline, CDR1 is DFQATT, CDR2 SNEGSKA (reference sequence). This CDR3 is 12 amino acids long. The CDR3 here is CSARPRNTEAFF. As DNA, the CDR3 is TGCAGTGCTAGACCCAGGAACACTGAAGCTTTCTTT.

The chain is built from TRBV4-3 and TRBJ2-1, with no clear D. V lost 0 bases and J 3 bases, leaving 9 bases between the germline ends. The CDR3 has 15 residues. Germline assignment: CDR1 LGHNA and CDR2 YSLEER. The CDR3, as DNA: TGCGCCAGCAGCCAAGAGAAGTCTTTCTACAATGAGCAGTTCTTC. The encoded protein is CASSQEKSFYNEQFF.

To note about this clonotype: One end of the junction fails to match germline, which may point to a read error. The rearrangement uses TRBV11-2 and TRBJ2-1; 14 nucleotides agree with TRBD2. The germline V gene encodes CDR1 SGHAT and CDR2 FQNNGV. The length of the CDR3 is 13 residues. The CDR3 is CASSPRLAGGPVF. The CDR3 DNA is TGTGCCAGCAGCCCCCGACTAGCGGGAGGGCCAGTCTTC.

This clonotype showed up just a few times. V usage is TRBV20-1 and J usage is TRBJ2-3; possible D gene TRBD2, 6 bases. CDR1 and CDR2 from the germline V gene are DFQATT and SNEGSKA (reference sequence). The CDR3 sequence is 14 residues long. The V gene lost 1 base and the J gene lost 0 bases, with 8 bases spanning the gap. The CDR3 here is CSARGLVSTDTQYF. In DNA form, the CDR3 reads TGCAGTGCTAGAGGACTAGTAAGCACAGATACGCAGTATTTT.

This clonotype was detected only once. The CDR3 protein is CASSLGQGLYNEQFF. The DNA for the CDR3 is TGTGCCAGCAGCTTAGGGCAGGGGCTATACAATGAGCAGTTCTTC. This rearrangement joins TRBV7-7 to TRBJ2-1, with D perhaps TRBD1 (6 bases). From germline, CDR1 is SSHAT and CDR2 FNYEAQ (reference sequence). The ends were cut back, 1 base at V and 4 bases at J, with 11 bases in the middle. The CDR3 is 15 amino acids.

This clonotype appeared a few times. This rearrangement joins TRBV12-3 or TRBV12-4 to TRBJ2-2; D not certain. This CDR3 is 13 amino acids long. Trimming pared 5 bases from V and 6 bases from J, leaving 10 bases between. The CDR3 protein is CASSPHPSGELFF. Here the CDR3 DNA reads TGTGCCAGCAGTCCCCACCCCTCCGGGGAGCTGTTTTTT.

V and J are TRBV6-5 and TRBJ2-5, with D unresolved. Trimming took 7 bases from V and 0 from J, leaving 18 bases between them. The CDR3 is 16 amino acids. Germline V gene lookup returns CDR1 MNHEY and CDR2 SVGAGI. The CDR3 spells CASKQLSPRYQETQYF. CDR3 nucleotides: TGTGCCAGCAAGCAGTTATCCCCACGGTACCAAGAGACCCAGTACTTC.

This clonotype was seen more than once but under ten times. This chain links TRBV6-5 with TRBJ2-5, with 9 bases aligning to TRBD2. The CDR3 spans 17 residues. Unmatched junction bases numbered 10, after V lost 0 bases and J lost 5 bases. Germline V gene sequence: CDR1 MNHEY, CDR2 SVGAGI. In DNA, the CDR3 is TGTGCCAGCAGTTACTCGAGGTTTAGCGGGAGTCAGGAGACCCAGTACTTC. Residues: CASSYSRFSGSQETQYF.

This clonotype was observed a few times. The chain has TRBV20-1 and TRBJ1-1; D may be TRBD1 (5 bases). Germline values: CDR1 DFQATT, CDR2 SNEGSKA (reference sequence). Trimming removed 3 bases at V and 4 bases at J, with 18 bases between. This CDR3 contains 15 residues. CDR3 nucleotide sequence: TGCAGTGCTAGCGACGTAGAGGGGCTATCCACTGAAGCTTTCTTT. This codes for CSASDVEGLSTEAFF.

This rearrangement joins TRBV5-1 to TRBJ2-6, with a weak D call TRBD1 (5 bases). This CDR3 has 16 residues. Germline V CDR1 and CDR2: SGHRS, YFSETQ. Trimming cost V 4 bases and J 0 bases, with 11 bases left between them. The DNA of the CDR3 is TGCGCCAGCAGCCTAGGACACAACTCTGGGGCCAACGTCCTGACTTTC. It codes for CASSLGHNSGANVLTF.

V is TRBV20-1 and J is TRBJ2-7, with D hard to call. Germline V CDR1 and CDR2: DFQATT, SNEGSKA (reference sequence). V was clipped by 1 base and J by 4 bases, with 5 bases between them. The CDR3 length is 11 residues. CDR3: CSARALYEQYF. The DNA of the CDR3 is TGCAGTGCTAGAGCACTTTACGAGCAGTACTTC.

The CDR3 is CASRPASSYEQYF. The CDR3 nucleotides are TGTGCCAGCCGCCCTGCGAGCTCCTACGAGCAGTACTTC. The J gene is TRBJ2-7, the V gene TRBV6-2 or TRBV6-3, with D unclear. In germline, CDR1 is MNHEY, CDR2 SVGEGT. This CDR3 has 13 amino acids. Trimming stripped 8 bases from V and 0 bases from J, with 11 bases between.

The chain joins TRBV18 to TRBJ2-7; D not resolved. This CDR3 spans 13 amino acids. V shed 3 bases and J shed 4 bases, with 10 bases lying between them. CDR1 and CDR2 from the germline V gene are KGHSH and LQKENI. The CDR3 loop reads CASSPQNKYEQYF. DNA of the CDR3: TGTGCCAGCTCACCCCAAAACAAGTACGAGCAGTACTTC.